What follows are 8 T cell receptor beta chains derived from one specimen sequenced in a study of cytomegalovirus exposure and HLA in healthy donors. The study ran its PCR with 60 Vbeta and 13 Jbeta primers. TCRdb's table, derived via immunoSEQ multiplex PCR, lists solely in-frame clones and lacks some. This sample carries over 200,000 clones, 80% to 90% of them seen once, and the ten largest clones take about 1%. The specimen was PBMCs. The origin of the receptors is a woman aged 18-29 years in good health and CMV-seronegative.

CDR3 DNA: TGTGCCAGCAGCGTACTAGCGGGGGACGAGCAGTACTTC. Protein product: CASSVLAGDEQYF. The J gene is TRBJ2-7, the V gene TRBV9; TRBD2 aligns across 10 bases. CDR3 length equals 13 residues. The V and J ends lost 1 base and 5 bases, in that order; junction bases with no gene match: 0. Germline V CDR1 and CDR2: SGDLS, YYNGEE.

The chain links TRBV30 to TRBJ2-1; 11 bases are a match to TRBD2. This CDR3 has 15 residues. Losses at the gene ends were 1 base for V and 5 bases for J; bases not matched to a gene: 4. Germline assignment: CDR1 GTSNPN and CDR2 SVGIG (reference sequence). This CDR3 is CAWSGPGLADNEQFF. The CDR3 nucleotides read TGTGCCTGGAGTGGCCCGGGACTAGCGGACAATGAGCAGTTCTTC.

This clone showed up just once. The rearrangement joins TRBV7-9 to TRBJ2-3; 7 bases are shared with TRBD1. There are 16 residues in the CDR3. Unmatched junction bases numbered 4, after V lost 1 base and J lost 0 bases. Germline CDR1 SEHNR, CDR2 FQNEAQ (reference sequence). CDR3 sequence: CASSLGTGISTDTQYF. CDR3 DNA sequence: TGTGCCAGCAGCTTAGGGACAGGAATTAGCACAGATACGCAGTATTTT.

The CDR3, as DNA: TGTGCCAGCAGCTTCCCGGAGTTCAACGAGCAGTACTTC. Amino acids: CASSFPEFNEQYF. The chain is built from TRBV5-4 and TRBJ2-7, with unresolved D. V lost 2 bases and J lost 5, with 11 bases in between. The CDR3 length is 13 residues. Germline lookup yields CDR1 SGHNT and CDR2 YYREEE (reference sequence).

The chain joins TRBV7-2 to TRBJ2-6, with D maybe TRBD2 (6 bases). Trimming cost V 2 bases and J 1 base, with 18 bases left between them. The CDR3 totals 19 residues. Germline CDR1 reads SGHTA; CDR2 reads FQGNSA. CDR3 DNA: TGTGCCAGCAGCTTATTAGCAGGCGGGAAAGGATCTGGGGCCAACGTCCTGACTTTC. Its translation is CASSLLAGGKGSGANVLTF.

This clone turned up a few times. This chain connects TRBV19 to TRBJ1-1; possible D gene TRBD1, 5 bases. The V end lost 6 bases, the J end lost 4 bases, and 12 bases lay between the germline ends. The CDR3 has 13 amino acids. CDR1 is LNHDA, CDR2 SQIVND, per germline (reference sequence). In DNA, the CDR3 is TGTGCCAGTAGCCTCAGGGTGGGCACTGAAGCTTTCTTT. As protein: CASSLRVGTEAFF.

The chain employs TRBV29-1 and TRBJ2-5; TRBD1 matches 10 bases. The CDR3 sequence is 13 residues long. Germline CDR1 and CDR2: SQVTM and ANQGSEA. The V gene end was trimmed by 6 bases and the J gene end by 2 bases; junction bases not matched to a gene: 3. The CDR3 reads CSVDRGQQETQYF. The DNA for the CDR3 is TGCAGCGTCGACAGGGGGCAGCAAGAGACCCAGTACTTC.

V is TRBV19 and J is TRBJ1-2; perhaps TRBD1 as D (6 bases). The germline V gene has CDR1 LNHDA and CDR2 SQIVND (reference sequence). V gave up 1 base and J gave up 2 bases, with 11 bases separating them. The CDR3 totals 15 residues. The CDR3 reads CASSIVQGGNYGYTF. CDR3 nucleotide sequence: TGTGCCAGTAGTATAGTACAGGGAGGGAACTATGGCTACACCTTC.